Shown below are 2 T cell receptor beta chains from a single sample sequenced in a study of shared clonotypes between healthy human individuals. Some clones are missing from TCRdb's copy, which holds only in-frame ones; the method was immunoSEQ multiplex PCR. The sample shows about 1.5 million clones, 95% to 99% of them seen only once. Sequenced: naive CD4+ T cells sorted from blood. As to subset: CD45RA+ positively selected. These receptor sequences come from a young man in good health.

This chain joins TRBV4-2 and TRBJ1-4; D is perhaps TRBD1 (5 bases). This CDR3 has 19 amino acids. Germline CDR1 and CDR2: LGHNA and YNFKEQ. Trimming pared 0 bases from V and 5 bases from J, leaving 22 bases between. CDR3 in DNA: TGTGCCAGCAGCCAAGATAAAGAAGGGAGAAGGGGACTGAATGAAAAACTGTTTTTT. Translating gives CASSQDKEGRRGLNEKLFF.

The gene calls are TRBV7-3 and TRBJ2-1; D is uncertain. Per germline, CDR1 SGHTA and CDR2 FQGTGA. V was cut by 5 bases and J by 0 bases, with 14 bases left in between. The CDR3 extends over 16 amino acids. The DNA of the CDR3 is TGTGCCAGCAGCCAACTCCCATCTAGCTCCTACAATGAGCAGTTCTTC. It codes for CASSQLPSSSYNEQFF.